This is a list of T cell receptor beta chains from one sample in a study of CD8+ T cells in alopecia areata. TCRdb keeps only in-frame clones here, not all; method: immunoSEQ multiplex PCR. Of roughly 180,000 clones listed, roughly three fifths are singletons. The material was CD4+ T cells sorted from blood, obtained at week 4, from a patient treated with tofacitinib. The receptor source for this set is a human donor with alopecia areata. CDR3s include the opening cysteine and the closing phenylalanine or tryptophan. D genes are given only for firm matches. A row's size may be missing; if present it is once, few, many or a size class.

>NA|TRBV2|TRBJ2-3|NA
CASSVLGTDTQYF
TGTGCCAGCAGTGTCCTGGGGACGGATACGCAGTATTTT
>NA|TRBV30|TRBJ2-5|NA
CAWSGETQYF
TGTGCCTGGAGTGGGGAGACCCAGTACTTC
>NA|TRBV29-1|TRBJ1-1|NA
CSVEASSWGTEAFF
TGCAGCGTTGAAGCGTCCAGTTGGGGCACTGAAGCTTTCTTT
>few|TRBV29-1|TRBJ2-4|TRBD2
CSFGVPRGGQNIQYF
TGCAGCTTTGGAGTCCCGCGGGGGGGCCAAAACATTCAGTACTTC
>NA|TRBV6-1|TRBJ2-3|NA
CASTLTQRTDTQYF
TGTGCCAGCACGTTGACACAGCGCACAGATACGCAGTATTTT
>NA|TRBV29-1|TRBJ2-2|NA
CSVEDGGGGGELFF
TGCAGCGTTGAAGATGGAGGGGGCGGCGGGGAGCTGTTTTTT
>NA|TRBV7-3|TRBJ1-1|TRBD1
CASSSQGGTEAFF
TGTGCCAGCAGCTCCCAGGGGGGGACTGAAGCTTTCTTT
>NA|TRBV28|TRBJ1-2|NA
CASSSTVYYGYTF
TGTGCCAGCAGCTCAACAGTTTACTATGGCTACACCTTC
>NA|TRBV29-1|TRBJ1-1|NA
CSALLGGAGTEAFF
TGCAGCGCCCTACTGGGGGGCGCGGGCACTGAAGCTTTCTTT
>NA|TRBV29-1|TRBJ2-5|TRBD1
CSVEEGTGGETQYF
TGCAGCGTTGAAGAGGGGACAGGGGGAGAGACCCAGTACTTC
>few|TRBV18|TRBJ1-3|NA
CASSRGDAGNTIYF
TGTGCCAGCTCACGAGGGGACGCTGGAAACACCATATATTTT
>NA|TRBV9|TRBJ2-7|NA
CASSLGEGATYEQYF
TGTGCCAGCAGCCTGGGTGAGGGAGCTACCTACGAGCAGTACTTC
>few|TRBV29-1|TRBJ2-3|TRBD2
CSVEGWTSESTDTQYF
TGCAGCGTTGAGGGGTGGACTAGCGAGAGCACAGATACGCAGTATTTT
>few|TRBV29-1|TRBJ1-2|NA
CSVARRAANYGYTF
TGCAGCGTTGCGCGAAGGGCAGCTAACTATGGCTACACCTTC
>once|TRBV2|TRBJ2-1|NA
CASRIRLGSYNEQFF
TGTGCCAGCAGAATTAGACTAGGGTCCTACAATGAGCAGTTCTTC
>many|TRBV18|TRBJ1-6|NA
CASSPRSSSYNSPLHF
TGTGCCAGCTCACCAAGGTCGAGCTCCTATAATTCACCCCTCCACTTT
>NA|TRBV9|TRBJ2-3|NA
CASSADTDTQYF
TGTGCCAGCAGCGCGGACACAGATACGCAGTATTTT
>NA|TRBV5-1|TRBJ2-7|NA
CASSLEEGFSSYEQYF
TGCGCCAGCAGCTTGGAGGAAGGATTCTCCTCCTACGAGCAGTACTTC
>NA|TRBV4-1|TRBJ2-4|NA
CASSQDPGTNLAKNIQYF
TGCGCCAGCAGCCAAGACCCTGGGACCAATCTAGCCAAAAACATTCAGTACTTC
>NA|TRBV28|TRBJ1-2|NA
CASTRTAYGYTF
TGTGCCAGCACCAGGACAGCTTATGGCTACACCTTC
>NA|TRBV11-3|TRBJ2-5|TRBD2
CASRRIAGAKYQETQYF
TGTGCCAGCAGGCGTATAGCGGGGGCCAAGTACCAAGAGACCCAGTACTTC
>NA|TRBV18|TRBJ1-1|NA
CASSPNRETEAFF
TGTGCCAGCTCACCAAACAGGGAGACTGAAGCTTTCTTT
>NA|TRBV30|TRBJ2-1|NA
CAWSGVRYTSYNEQFF
TGTGCCTGGAGTGGGGTTCGCTATACCTCCTACAATGAGCAGTTCTTC
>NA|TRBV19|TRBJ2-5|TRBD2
CASSIGGLEETQYF
TGTGCCAGTAGTATAGGGGGACTAGAAGAGACCCAGTACTTC